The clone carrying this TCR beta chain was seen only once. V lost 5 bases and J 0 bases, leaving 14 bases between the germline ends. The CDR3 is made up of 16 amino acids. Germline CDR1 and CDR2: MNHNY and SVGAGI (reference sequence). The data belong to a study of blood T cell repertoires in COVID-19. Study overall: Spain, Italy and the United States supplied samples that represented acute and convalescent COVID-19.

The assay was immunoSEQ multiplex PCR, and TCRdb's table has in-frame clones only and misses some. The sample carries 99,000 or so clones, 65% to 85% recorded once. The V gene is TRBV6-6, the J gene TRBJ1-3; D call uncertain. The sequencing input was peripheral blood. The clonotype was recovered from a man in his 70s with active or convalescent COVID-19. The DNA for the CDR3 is TGTGCCAGCAGTGCCCAGAGGGTAGCCTCTGGAAACACCATATATTTT. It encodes CASSAQRVASGNTIYF.